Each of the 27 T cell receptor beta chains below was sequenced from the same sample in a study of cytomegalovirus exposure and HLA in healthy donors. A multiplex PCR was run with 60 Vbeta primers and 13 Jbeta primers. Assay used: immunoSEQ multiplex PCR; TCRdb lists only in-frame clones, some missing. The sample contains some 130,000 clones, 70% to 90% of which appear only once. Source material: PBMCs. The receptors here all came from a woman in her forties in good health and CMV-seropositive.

CDR3 sequence: CASSQEGTPLAKNIQYF. The DNA of the CDR3 is TGCGCCAGCAGCCAAGAAGGGACACCCTTAGCCAAAAACATTCAGTACTTC. The V call is TRBV4-3, the J call TRBJ2-4; tentative D call: TRBD1 (6 bases). With 0 bases removed from V and 0 bases from J, the gap between germline ends came to 12 bases. Germline values: CDR1 LGHNA, CDR2 YSLEER. The CDR3 spans 17 residues.

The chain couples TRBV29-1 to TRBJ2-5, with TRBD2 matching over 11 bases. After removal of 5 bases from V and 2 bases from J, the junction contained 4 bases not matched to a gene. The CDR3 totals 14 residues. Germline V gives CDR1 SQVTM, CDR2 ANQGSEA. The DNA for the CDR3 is TGCAGCGTTCGAACTAGCGGGGGTCAAGAGACCCAGTACTTC. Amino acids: CSVRTSGGQETQYF.

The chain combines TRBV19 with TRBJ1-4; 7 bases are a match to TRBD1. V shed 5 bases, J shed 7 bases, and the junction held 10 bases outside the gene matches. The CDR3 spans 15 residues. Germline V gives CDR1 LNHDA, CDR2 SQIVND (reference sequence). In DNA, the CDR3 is TGTGCCAGTAGTCCCCGACAGGGTTACGGTGAAAAACTGTTTTTT. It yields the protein CASSPRQGYGEKLFF.

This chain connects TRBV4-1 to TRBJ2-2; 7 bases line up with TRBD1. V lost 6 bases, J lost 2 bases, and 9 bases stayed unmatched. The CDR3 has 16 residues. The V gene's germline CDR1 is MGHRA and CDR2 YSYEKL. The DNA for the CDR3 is TGCGCCAGCAGTCTCCGTGACAGGGTAAACACCGGGGAGCTGTTTTTT. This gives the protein CASSLRDRVNTGELFF.

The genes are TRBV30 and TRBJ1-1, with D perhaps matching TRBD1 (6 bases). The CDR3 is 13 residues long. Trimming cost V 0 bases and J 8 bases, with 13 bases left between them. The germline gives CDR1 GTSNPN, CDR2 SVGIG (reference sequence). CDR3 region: CAWSVQGRWEAFF. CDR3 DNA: TGTGCCTGGAGTGTTCAGGGGCGATGGGAAGCTTTCTTT.

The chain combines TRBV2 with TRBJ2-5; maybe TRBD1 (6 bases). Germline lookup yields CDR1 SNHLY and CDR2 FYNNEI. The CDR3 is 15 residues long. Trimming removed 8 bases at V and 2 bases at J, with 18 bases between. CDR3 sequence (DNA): TGTGCCAGCGCCAAACTCGTCGGACAGCAAGAGACCCAGTACTTC. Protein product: CASAKLVGQQETQYF.

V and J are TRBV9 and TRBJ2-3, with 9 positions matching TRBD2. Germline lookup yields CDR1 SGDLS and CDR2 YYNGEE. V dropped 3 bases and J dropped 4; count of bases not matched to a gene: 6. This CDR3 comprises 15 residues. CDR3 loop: CASSALAGIPDTQYF. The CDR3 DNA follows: TGTGCCAGCAGCGCCCTAGCGGGGATTCCAGATACGCAGTATTTT.

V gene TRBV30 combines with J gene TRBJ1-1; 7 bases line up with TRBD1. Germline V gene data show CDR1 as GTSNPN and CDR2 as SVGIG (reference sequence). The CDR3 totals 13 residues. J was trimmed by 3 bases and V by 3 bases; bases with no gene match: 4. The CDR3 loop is CAWRDRDDTEAFF. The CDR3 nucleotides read TGTGCCTGGAGAGACAGGGATGACACTGAAGCTTTCTTT.

CDR3 sequence (DNA): TGCGCCAGCAGCTTGCAGGCAACCACAGTGAACACTGAAGCTTTCTTT. It yields the protein CASSLQATTVNTEAFF. V gene TRBV5-1 combines with J gene TRBJ1-1; no firm D call. V dropped 1 base and J dropped 0 bases, with 13 bases sitting between them. Germline values: CDR1 SGHRS, CDR2 YFSETQ. This CDR3 has 16 amino acids.

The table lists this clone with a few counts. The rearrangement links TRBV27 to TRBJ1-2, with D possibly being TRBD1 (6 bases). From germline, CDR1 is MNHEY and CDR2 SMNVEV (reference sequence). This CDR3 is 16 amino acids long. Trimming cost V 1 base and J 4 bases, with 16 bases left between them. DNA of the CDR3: TGTGCCAGCAGTTTATTGGTCGCGGGGGCACCCTATGGCTACACCTTC. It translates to CASSLLVAGAPYGYTF.

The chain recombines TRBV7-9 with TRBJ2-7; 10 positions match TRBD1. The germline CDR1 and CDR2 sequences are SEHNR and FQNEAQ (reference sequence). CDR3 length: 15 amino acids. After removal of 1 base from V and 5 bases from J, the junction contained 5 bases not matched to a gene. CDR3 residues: CASSLVEDRGDEQYF. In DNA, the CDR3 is TGTGCCAGCAGCTTAGTAGAGGACAGGGGGGACGAGCAGTACTTC.

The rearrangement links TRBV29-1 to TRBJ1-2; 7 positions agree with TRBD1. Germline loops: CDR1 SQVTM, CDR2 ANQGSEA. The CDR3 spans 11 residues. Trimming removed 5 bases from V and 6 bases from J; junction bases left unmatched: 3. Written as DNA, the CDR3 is TGCAGCGTTCAACAGGGGAATGGCTACACCTTC. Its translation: CSVQQGNGYTF.

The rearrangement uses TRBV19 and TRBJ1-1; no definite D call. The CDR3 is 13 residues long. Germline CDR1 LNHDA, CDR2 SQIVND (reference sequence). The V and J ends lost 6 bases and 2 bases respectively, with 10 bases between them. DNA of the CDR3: TGTGCCAGTAGCTCGGGAGTCAACACTGAAGCTTTCTTT. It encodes CASSSGVNTEAFF.

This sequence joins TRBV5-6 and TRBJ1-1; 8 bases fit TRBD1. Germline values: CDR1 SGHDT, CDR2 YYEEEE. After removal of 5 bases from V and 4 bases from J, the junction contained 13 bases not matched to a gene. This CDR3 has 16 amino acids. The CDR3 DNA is TGTGCCAGCAGTTTTGAACGGGACAGGCTTTCCACTGAAGCTTTCTTT. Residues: CASSFERDRLSTEAFF.

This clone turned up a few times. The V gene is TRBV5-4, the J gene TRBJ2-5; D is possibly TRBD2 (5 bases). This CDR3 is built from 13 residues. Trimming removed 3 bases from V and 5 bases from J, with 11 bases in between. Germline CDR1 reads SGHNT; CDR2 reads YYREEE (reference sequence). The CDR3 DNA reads TGTGCCAGCAGCTCCCTAGCTGGGGAGACCCAGTACTTC. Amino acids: CASSSLAGETQYF.

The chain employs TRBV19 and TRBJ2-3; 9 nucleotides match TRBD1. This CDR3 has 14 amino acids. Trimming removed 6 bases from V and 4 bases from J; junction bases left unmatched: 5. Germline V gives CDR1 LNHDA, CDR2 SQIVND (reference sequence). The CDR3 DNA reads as TGTGCCAGTAGCACAGGGGGCTTTCCAGATACGCAGTATTTT. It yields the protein CASSTGGFPDTQYF.

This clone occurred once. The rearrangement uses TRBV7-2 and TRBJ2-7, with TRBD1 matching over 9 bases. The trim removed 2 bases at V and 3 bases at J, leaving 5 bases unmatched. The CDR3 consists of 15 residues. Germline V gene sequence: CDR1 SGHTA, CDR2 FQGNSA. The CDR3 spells CASSLIPGQGYEQYF. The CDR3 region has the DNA TGTGCCAGCAGCTTAATTCCGGGACAGGGCTACGAGCAGTACTTC.

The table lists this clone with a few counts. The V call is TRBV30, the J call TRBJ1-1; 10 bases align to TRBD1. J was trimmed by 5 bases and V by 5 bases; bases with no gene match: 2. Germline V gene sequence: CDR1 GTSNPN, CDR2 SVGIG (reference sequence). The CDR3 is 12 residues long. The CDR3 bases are TGTGCCTGGGGACAGGGGGGGACTGAAGCTTTCTTT. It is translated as CAWGQGGTEAFF.

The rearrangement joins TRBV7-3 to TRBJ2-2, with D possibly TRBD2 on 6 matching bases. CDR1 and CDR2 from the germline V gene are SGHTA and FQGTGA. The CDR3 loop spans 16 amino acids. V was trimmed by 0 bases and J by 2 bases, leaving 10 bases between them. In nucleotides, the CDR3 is TGTGCCAGCAGCTTAACCGCTAGCGCCAACACCGGGGAGCTGTTTTTT. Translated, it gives CASSLTASANTGELFF.

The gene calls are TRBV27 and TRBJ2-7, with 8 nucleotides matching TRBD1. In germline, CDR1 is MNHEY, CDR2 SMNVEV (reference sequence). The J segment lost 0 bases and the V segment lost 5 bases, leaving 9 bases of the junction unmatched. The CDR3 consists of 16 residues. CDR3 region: CASSPGTGRSSYEQYF. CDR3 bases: TGTGCCAGCAGTCCGGGGACAGGTCGAAGCTCCTACGAGCAGTACTTC.

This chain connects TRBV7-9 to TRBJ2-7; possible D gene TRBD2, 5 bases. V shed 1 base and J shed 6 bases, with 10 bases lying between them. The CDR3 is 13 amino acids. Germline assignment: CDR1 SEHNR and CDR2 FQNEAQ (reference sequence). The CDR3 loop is CASSLVLGSEQYF. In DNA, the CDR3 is TGTGCCAGCAGCTTAGTTTTAGGGAGCGAGCAGTACTTC.

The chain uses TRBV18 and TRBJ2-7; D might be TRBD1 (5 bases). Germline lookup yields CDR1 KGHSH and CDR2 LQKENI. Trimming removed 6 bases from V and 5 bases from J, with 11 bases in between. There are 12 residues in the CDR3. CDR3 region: CASSRSRDEQYF. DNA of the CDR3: TGTGCCAGCTCTCGCAGCAGGGACGAGCAGTACTTC. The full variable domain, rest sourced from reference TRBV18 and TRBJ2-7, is NAGVMQNPRHLVRRRGQEARLRCSPMKGHSHVYWYRQLPEEGLKFMVYLQKENIIDESGMPKERFSAEFPKEGPSILRIQQVVRGDSAAYFCASSRSRDEQYFGPGTRLTVT.

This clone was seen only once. CDR3 DNA: TGTGCCAGCACTCCCTCTAGCGGGGAGAGCTCCTACAATGAGCAGTTCTTC. Amino acids: CASTPSSGESSYNEQFF. The chain has TRBV2 and TRBJ2-1, with 9 positions matching TRBD2. The CDR3 consists of 17 residues. The germline gives CDR1 SNHLY, CDR2 FYNNEI. J gave up 0 bases and V 7 bases, and 10 bases lay outside the gene matches.

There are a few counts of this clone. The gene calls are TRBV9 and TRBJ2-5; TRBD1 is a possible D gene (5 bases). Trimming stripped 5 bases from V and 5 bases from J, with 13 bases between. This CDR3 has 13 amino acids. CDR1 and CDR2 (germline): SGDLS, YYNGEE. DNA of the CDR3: TGTGCCAGCAGGCCAGGGATTGGGGAGACCCAGTACTTC. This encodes CASRPGIGETQYF.

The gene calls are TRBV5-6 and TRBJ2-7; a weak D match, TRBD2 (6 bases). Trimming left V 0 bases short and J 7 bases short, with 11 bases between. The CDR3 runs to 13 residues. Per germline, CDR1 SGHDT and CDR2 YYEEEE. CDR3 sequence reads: CASSLAAGCEQYF. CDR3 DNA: TGTGCCAGCAGCTTGGCCGCGGGGTGTGAGCAGTACTTC.

CDR3 in DNA: TGTGCCAGCAGCTTGTCCATGGCGGGGGGCACTGAAGCTTTCTTT. Encoded protein: CASSLSMAGGTEAFF. The J gene is TRBJ1-1, the V gene TRBV5-6, with D possibly matching TRBD1 (5 bases). V shed 1 base and J shed 4 bases, with 14 bases lying between them. The CDR3 loop spans 15 amino acids. Per germline, CDR1 SGHDT and CDR2 YYEEEE.

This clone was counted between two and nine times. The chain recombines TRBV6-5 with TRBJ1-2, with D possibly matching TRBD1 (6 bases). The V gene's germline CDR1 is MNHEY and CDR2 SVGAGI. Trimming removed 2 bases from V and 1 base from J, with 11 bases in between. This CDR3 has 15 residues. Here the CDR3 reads CASSYNRQVNYGYTF. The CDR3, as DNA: TGTGCCAGCAGTTACAACAGACAGGTTAACTATGGCTACACCTTC.